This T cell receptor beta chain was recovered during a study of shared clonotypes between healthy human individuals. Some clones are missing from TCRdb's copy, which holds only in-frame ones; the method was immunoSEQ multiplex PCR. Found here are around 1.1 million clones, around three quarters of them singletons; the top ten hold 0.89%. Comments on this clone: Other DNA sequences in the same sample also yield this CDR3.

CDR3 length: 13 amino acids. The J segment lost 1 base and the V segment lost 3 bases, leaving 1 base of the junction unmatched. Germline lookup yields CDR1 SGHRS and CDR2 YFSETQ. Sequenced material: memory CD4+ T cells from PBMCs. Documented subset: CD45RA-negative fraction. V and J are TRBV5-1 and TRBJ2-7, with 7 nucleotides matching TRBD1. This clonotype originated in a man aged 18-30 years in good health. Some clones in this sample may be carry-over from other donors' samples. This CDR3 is CASSWTGSYEQYF. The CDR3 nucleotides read TGCGCCAGCAGCTGGACAGGTTCCTACGAGCAGTACTTC.